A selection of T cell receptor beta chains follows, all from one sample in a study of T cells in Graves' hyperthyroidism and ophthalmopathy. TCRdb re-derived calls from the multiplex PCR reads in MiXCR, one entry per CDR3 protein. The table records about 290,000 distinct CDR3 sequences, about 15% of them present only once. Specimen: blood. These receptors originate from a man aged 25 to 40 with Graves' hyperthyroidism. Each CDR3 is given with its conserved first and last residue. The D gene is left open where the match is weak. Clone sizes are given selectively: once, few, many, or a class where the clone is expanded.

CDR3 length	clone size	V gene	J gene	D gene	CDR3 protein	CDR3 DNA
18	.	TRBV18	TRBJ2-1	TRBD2	CASSPLLISGTSYNEQFF	TGTGCCAGCTCACCCCTTCTCATTAGCGGGACCTCCTACAATGAGCAGTTCTTC
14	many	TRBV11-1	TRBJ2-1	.	CASSLGAGYDEQFF	TGTGCCAGCAGCTTGGGAGCGGGCTACGATGAGCAGTTCTTC
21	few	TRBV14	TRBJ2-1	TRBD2	CASSQEDGTSGFGGSYNEQFF	TGTGCCAGCAGCCAAGAAGATGGGACTAGCGGGTTTGGGGGCTCCTACAATGAGCAGTTCTTC
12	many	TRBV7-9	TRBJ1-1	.	CASSPEEGRAFF	TGTGCCAGCAGCCCCGAAGAAGGCAGAGCTTTCTTT
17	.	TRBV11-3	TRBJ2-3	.	CASSSLDRAIPGDTQYF	TGTGCCAGCAGCTCCCTTGACCGGGCCATCCCTGGGGATACGCAGTATTTT
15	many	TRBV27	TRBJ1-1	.	CASSLRAGDYTEAFF	TGTGCCAGCAGTTTACGGGCCGGGGATTACACTGAAGCTTTCTTT
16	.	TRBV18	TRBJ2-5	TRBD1	CASSLRQGGPQETQYF	TGTGCCAGCTCGCTACGACAGGGCGGGCCCCAAGAGACCCAGTACTTC
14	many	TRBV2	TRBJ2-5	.	CASSVGGGRETQYF	TGTGCCAGCAGTGTGGGAGGAGGTCGAGAGACCCAGTACTTC
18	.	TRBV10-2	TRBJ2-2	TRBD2	CASSVLAGVGLGTGELFF	TGCGCCAGCAGTGTTTTGGCGGGAGTTGGTTTAGGAACCGGGGAGCTGTTTTTT
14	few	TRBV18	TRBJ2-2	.	CASSPIMNTGELFF	TGTGCCAGCTCACCCATTATGAACACCGGGGAGCTGTTTTTT
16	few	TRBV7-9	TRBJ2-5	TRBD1	CASSPPGTEEQETQYF	TGTGCCAGCAGCCCGCCCGGGACAGAAGAGCAAGAGACCCAGTACTTC
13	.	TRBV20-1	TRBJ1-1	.	CSARSPGPPEAFF	TGCAGTGCTAGGAGTCCAGGTCCCCCTGAAGCTTTCTTT
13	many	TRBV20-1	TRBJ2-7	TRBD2	CSALAGPTGEQYF	TGCAGTGCTTTAGCGGGCCCAACGGGAGAGCAGTACTTC
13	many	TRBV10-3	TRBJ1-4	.	CAISDRQNEKLFF	TGTGCCATCAGTGACCGGCAGAATGAAAAACTGTTTTTT
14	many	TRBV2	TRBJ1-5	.	CASSDRQGNQPQHF	TGTGCCAGCAGTGATAGGCAGGGCAATCAGCCCCAGCATTTT
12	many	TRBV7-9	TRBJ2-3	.	CASSPGAATQYF	TGTGCCAGCAGCCCCGGGGCGGCTACGCAGTATTTT
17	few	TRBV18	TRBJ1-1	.	CASSLVTALGGDTEAFF	TGTGCCAGCTCACTTGTAACTGCTCTGGGGGGGGACACTGAAGCTTTCTTT
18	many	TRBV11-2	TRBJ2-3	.	CASSLEQPGALNTDTQYF	TGTGCCAGCAGCTTAGAACAACCCGGTGCCTTAAACACAGATACGCAGTATTTT
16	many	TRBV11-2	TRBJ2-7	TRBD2	CASSLRLAGAGNEQYF	TGTGCCAGCAGCCTCCGACTAGCGGGAGCAGGGAACGAGCAGTACTTC
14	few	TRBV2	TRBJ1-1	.	CASSGQKMNTEAFF	TGTGCCAGCAGTGGACAGAAAATGAACACTGAAGCTTTCTTT
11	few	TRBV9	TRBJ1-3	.	CASSRLDTIYF	TGTGCCAGCAGTCGTCTAGACACCATATATTTT
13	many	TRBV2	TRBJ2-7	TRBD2	CASSEGTRDEQYF	TGTGCCAGCAGTGAAGGGACTAGGGACGAGCAGTACTTC
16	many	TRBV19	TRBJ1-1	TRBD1	CATQGMVGTGSTEAFF	TGTGCCACCCAGGGGATGGTCGGGACAGGGAGCACTGAAGCTTTCTTT
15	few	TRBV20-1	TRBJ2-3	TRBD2	CSARGTSGSPDTQYF	TGCAGTGCTAGAGGGACTAGCGGGAGTCCAGATACGCAGTATTTT
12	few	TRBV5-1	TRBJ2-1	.	CASSPEQNEQFF	TGCGCCAGCAGCCCAGAGCAGAATGAGCAGTTCTTC
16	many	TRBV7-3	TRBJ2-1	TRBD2	CASSLLAALAGNEQFF	TGTGCCAGCAGCTTACTTGCTGCGCTAGCGGGAAATGAGCAGTTCTTC
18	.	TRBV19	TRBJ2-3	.	CASSIVVGRTKDTDTQYF	TGTGCCAGTAGTATAGTCGTAGGCCGCACCAAGGACACAGATACGCAGTATTTT
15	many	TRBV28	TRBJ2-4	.	CASSLARVAKNIQYF	TGTGCCAGCAGTTTAGCCAGGGTGGCCAAAAACATTCAGTACTTC
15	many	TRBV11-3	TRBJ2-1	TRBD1	CASSSPDRGLYEQFF	TGTGCCAGCAGCTCGCCTGACAGGGGGCTCTATGAGCAGTTCTTC
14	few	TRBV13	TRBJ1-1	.	CASTPPRVNTEAFF	TGTGCCAGCACCCCTCCGAGGGTCAACACTGAAGCTTTCTTT
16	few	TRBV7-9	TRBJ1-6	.	CASSPPGRGLNSPLHF	TGTGCCAGCAGCCCCCCGGGGCGGGGATTAAATTCACCCCTCCACTTT